The source of this T cell receptor (beta chain) is a study of human thymus T cells. Thymus specimens were resections from corrective heart surgery. This clone appeared a single time. The table came from immunoSEQ multiplex PCR; TCRdb's copy has only in-frame clones and leaves some out. The sample carries some 120,000 clones, around 94% recorded once. CDR1 is MRHNA and CDR2 is SNTAGT in the germline V gene. The V and J ends lost 1 base and 0 bases respectively, with 13 bases between them. The CDR3 spans 16 residues. The TCR originated in a boy in the first two years of life with a congenital heart defect but otherwise immunologically healthy. Sequencing was performed on thymus tissue. The genes are TRBV6-4 and TRBJ2-7; the D gene is possibly TRBD1 (5 bases). The CDR3 protein is CASSDLKGAPSYEQYF. DNA of the CDR3: TGTGCCAGCAGTGACTTAAAAGGGGCCCCCTCCTACGAGCAGTACTTC.